The 5 T cell receptor beta chains given below trace back to one sample, sequenced in a study of CD8+ T cells in alopecia areata. In each case, RNA was isolated and then reverse transcribed into cDNA as the sequencing template. Using immunoSEQ multiplex PCR, the repertoire was profiled, and TCRdb retains in-frame clones only, with some absent. There are over 200,000 clones in the sample; roughly 57% occur only once, and over 0.4% lies in the top ten. The material sequenced was CD4+ T cells sorted from blood, taken at week 0. The receptors originated from a human donor with alopecia areata.

The gene calls are TRBV5-4 and TRBJ1-2; the match to TRBD1 covers 7 bases. Trimming removed 3 bases from V and 5 bases from J; junction bases left unmatched: 10. CDR3 length: 15 amino acids. Per the germline V gene, CDR1 is SGHNT and CDR2 is YYREEE (reference sequence). The CDR3 protein is CASSSGDSQTYGYTF. For the CDR3, the DNA is TGTGCCAGCAGCTCTGGGGACAGTCAGACATATGGCTACACCTTC.

In DNA form, the CDR3 reads TGTGCCAGCAGTGTACAGGGCGGATACGAGCAGTACTTC. Translated, it gives CASSVQGGYEQYF. J is TRBJ2-7 and V is TRBV6-5, with a tentative D call TRBD1 (6 bases). The CDR3 has 13 residues. Trimming left V 5 bases short and J 4 bases short, with 12 bases between. Germline V gene sequence: CDR1 MNHEY, CDR2 SVGAGI.

This chain joins TRBV5-4 and TRBJ2-1, with unresolved D. There are 15 residues in the CDR3. V was shortened by 4 bases and J by 4 bases, with 15 bases between the two germline ends. The germline CDR1 and CDR2 sequences are SGHNT and YYREEE (reference sequence). The chain's CDR3 is CASSPKASRYNEQFF. DNA of the CDR3: TGTGCCAGCAGCCCCAAGGCCTCCAGGTACAATGAGCAGTTCTTC.

This sequence joins TRBV2 and TRBJ2-3, with 7 bases matching TRBD2. This CDR3 is built from 17 residues. Germline V CDR1 and CDR2: SNHLY, FYNNEI. Trimming cost V 7 bases and J 0 bases; bases outside gene matches: 13. The CDR3 protein is CASNGGGFGASTDTQYF. CDR3 sequence (DNA): TGTGCCAGCAACGGCGGGGGTTTCGGGGCTAGCACAGATACGCAGTATTTT.

The CDR3 sequence is CASGLVLAGSTDTQYF. In DNA, the CDR3 is TGTGCTAGTGGTTTGGTTCTAGCGGGAAGCACAGATACGCAGTATTTT. The genes are TRBV12-5 and TRBJ2-3; 9 bases map to TRBD2. The V gene's germline CDR1 is LGHNT and CDR2 FRNRAP. V lost 0 bases, J lost 0 bases, and 1 base stayed unmatched. The CDR3 extends over 16 amino acids.